The TCR beta chain under discussion was sequenced for a study of identical twins. TCRdb reprocessed the 5' RACE reads via MiXCR and lists one record per CDR3 protein. The data hold some 570,000 distinct CDR3 sequences, with 20% to 25% observed a single time. A remark on this clonotype: Its antigen is not known.

This CDR3 is 13 amino acids long. Per the germline V gene, CDR1 is SGHAT and CDR2 is FQNNGV. V was cut by 5 bases and J by 9 bases, with 14 bases left in between. General study results and limits: Invariant MAIT and iNKT cells could partly confound zero-insertion analyses.

This sample was also put to use in a study of yellow fever vaccine responses in identical twins.

J is TRBJ2-1 and V is TRBV11-2; no reliable D call. This receptor was taken from a woman under 30 in good health. The sequenced sample consisted of CD4+ T cells sorted from blood. CDR3 sequence reads: CASSTARVGEQFF. In nucleotides, the CDR3 is TGTGCCAGCAGCACCGCTCGAGTGGGTGAGCAGTTCTTC.